This TCR beta chain was observed in a study of T cell changes during pregnancy in multiple sclerosis. A single count supports this clone. The protocol was immunoSEQ multiplex PCR, while the TCRdb copy is restricted to in-frame clones and leaves out a portion. The data hold 37,000 or so clones, with 89% observed a single time. Germline CDR1 reads SNHLY; CDR2 reads FYNNEI. V shed 10 bases, J shed 4 bases, and the junction held 15 bases outside the gene matches. This CDR3 is 16 amino acids long. The sequenced sample was CD4+ T cells from peripheral blood mononuclear cells, obtained in the first trimester of pregnancy. J is TRBJ2-1 and V is TRBV2; 8 positions agree with TRBD1. The clonotype originates from a female donor with multiple sclerosis, enrolled in a pregnancy study. This chain's CDR3 is CATQLVQGAWYNEQFF. The CDR3 region has the DNA TGTGCCACTCAACTGGTGCAGGGGGCTTGGTACAATGAGCAGTTCTTC. The whole variable domain, remainder taken from reference TRBV2 and TRBJ2-1, is EPEVTQTPSHQVTQMGQEVILRCVPISNHLYFYWYRQILGQKVEFLVSFYNNEISEKSEIFDDQFSVERPDGSNFTLKIRSTKLEDSAMYFCATQLVQGAWYNEQFFGPGTRLTVL.